Following are 14 T cell receptor beta chains from one sample sequenced in a study of blood T cell repertoires in COVID-19. Generated by immunoSEQ multiplex PCR, the TCRdb table keeps only in-frame clones and is missing some. Among tens of thousands of clones, about 80% were seen once, and the ten largest hold around 10%. Sequences were obtained from peripheral blood. The origin of the receptors is a man older than 75 with COVID-19, enrolled during active disease.

The rearrangement joins TRBV29-1 to TRBJ1-5; TRBD1 is a possible D gene (5 bases). The CDR3 contains 13 residues. The V gene's germline CDR1 is SQVTM and CDR2 ANQGSEA. V lost 7 bases and J 11 bases, leaving 21 bases between the germline ends. The DNA for the CDR3 is TGCAGCGCTGCAGGCGGGGACCGGACGGCCCAGCATTTT. This encodes CSAAGGDRTAQHF.

This rearrangement joins TRBV6-5 to TRBJ1-6; the D gene is possibly TRBD1 (6 bases). From germline, CDR1 is MNHEY and CDR2 SVGAGI. The CDR3 sequence is 14 residues long. V dropped 0 bases and J dropped 11 bases, with 11 bases sitting between them. The CDR3 spells CASSYSGEGAPLHF. The CDR3 nucleotides are TGTGCCAGCAGTTACTCGGGGGAGGGGGCACCCCTCCACTTT.

This sequence joins TRBV10-3 and TRBJ2-5, with a possible D match to TRBD2 (6 bases). The CDR3 sequence is 15 residues long. CDR1 is ENHRY and CDR2 is SYGVKD in the germline V gene. V lost 4 bases and J lost 5, with 17 bases in between. The CDR3 nucleotides are TGTGCCATCAGTGTCGGCGGGGCTGCGTCGGAGACCCAGTACTTC. It translates to CAISVGGAASETQYF.

In this sample, this clone turned up a few times. The chain has TRBV9 and TRBJ2-7; the match to TRBD1 covers 7 bases. Losses at the gene ends were 0 bases for V and 2 bases for J; bases not matched to a gene: 2. CDR3 length equals 14 residues. CDR1 and CDR2 from the germline V gene are SGDLS and YYNGEE. The CDR3 region has the DNA TGTGCCAGCAGCGTAGCCCAGGGGGCCTACGAGCAGTACTTC. Its protein is CASSVAQGAYEQYF.

The V and J genes are TRBV5-1 and TRBJ2-1; 9 bases fit TRBD2. The germline V gene encodes CDR1 SGHRS and CDR2 YFSETQ. The CDR3 length is 15 residues. Germline trimming cut 0 bases from V and 8 bases from J; bases unmatched to any gene: 6. CDR3 coding DNA: TGCGCCAGCAGCTTGGGGAGCGGGGGGCCCGATGAGCAGTTCTTC. Translation: CASSLGSGGPDEQFF.

V gene TRBV6-1 combines with J gene TRBJ1-2; D is possibly TRBD1 (5 bases). The CDR3 is made up of 14 amino acids. Germline V gene lookup returns CDR1 MNHNS and CDR2 SASEGT. V lost 2 bases and J 5 bases, leaving 12 bases between the germline ends. The CDR3 reads CASSESPGRYGYTF. In DNA, the CDR3 is TGTGCCAGCAGTGAAAGCCCAGGGAGGTATGGCTACACCTTC.

J is TRBJ2-7 and V is TRBV5-1; 7 bases match TRBD2. The CDR3 runs to 15 residues. Germline CDR1 SGHRS, CDR2 YFSETQ. J gave up 5 bases and V 6 bases, and 14 bases lay outside the gene matches. CDR3 region: CASTLRGGGNDEQYF. The CDR3 DNA reads as TGCGCCAGCACCCTTCGGGGCGGGGGTAACGACGAGCAGTACTTC.

The chain couples TRBV18 to TRBJ1-1; 7 bases fit TRBD1. Germline loops: CDR1 KGHSH, CDR2 LQKENI. The CDR3 sequence is 16 residues long. After removal of 0 bases from V and 0 bases from J, the junction contained 4 bases not matched to a gene. The CDR3 reads CASSPPRGILNTEAFF. CDR3 nucleotide sequence: TGTGCCAGCTCACCACCCAGGGGGATTCTGAACACTGAAGCTTTCTTT.

This chain uses TRBV6-5 with TRBJ2-7; 11 bases are a match to TRBD1. The CDR3 is 14 residues long. Looked up from germline, CDR1 is MNHEY and CDR2 is SVGAGI. Unmatched junction bases numbered 5, after V lost 8 bases and J lost 2 bases. The CDR3 protein is CASSRTGGPYEQYV. CDR3 in DNA: TGTGCCAGCTCTAGGACAGGGGGCCCCTACGAGCAGTACGTC.

CDR3 nucleotide sequence: TGTGCCTGGAGTGAGGGGGGTAGCGGGGGACTCACAGATACGCAGTATTTT. Residues: CAWSEGGSGGLTDTQYF. The chain uses TRBV30 and TRBJ2-3, with TRBD2 matching 9 bases. Germline values: CDR1 GTSNPN, CDR2 SVGIG (reference sequence). The CDR3 consists of 17 residues. J gave up 2 bases and V 1 base, and 10 bases lay outside the gene matches.

DNA of the CDR3: TGTGCCAGCTCAGTGGAGGGAACTGAAGCTTTCTTT. Its translation: CASSVEGTEAFF. This chain connects TRBV18 to TRBJ1-1; D unresolved. This CDR3 is built from 12 residues. Germline CDR1 reads KGHSH; CDR2 reads LQKENI. Trimming shortened V by 5 bases and J by 5 bases, and 9 bases separated the two germline ends.

This chain uses TRBV29-1 with TRBJ1-4; no definite D call. V was shortened by 5 bases and J by 8 bases, with 18 bases between the two germline ends. This CDR3 contains 14 residues. Germline loops: CDR1 SQVTM, CDR2 ANQGSEA. DNA for the CDR3: TGCAGCGTTAAAAACTGGGGAGAGGGAGAAAAACTGTTTTTT. Translation: CSVKNWGEGEKLFF. Looking up the rest from reference TRBV29-1 and TRBJ1-4 gives the full variable domain: SAVISQKPSRDICQRGTSLTIQCQVDSQVTMMFWYRQQPGQSLTLIATANQGSEATYESGFVIDKFPISRPNLTFSTLTVSNMSPEDSSIYLCSVKNWGEGEKLFFGSGTQLSVL.

CDR3 in DNA: TGTGCCCCGGGGGACGATAATTCACCCCTCCACTTT. As protein: CAPGDDNSPLHF. The chain employs TRBV24-1 and TRBJ1-6; a weak D match, TRBD1 (5 bases). The CDR3 contains 12 residues. Germline loops: CDR1 KGHDR, CDR2 SFDVKD. V was pared by 12 bases and J by 5 bases, with 10 bases between.

The chain carries TRBV5-5 and TRBJ1-2; no clear D gene. The CDR3 spans 15 residues. V lost 0 bases and J 2 bases, leaving 11 bases between the germline ends. Per the germline V gene, CDR1 is SGHKS and CDR2 is YYEKEE (reference sequence). The CDR3 protein is CASSLGPPQNYGYTF. DNA of the CDR3: TGTGCCAGCAGCTTGGGGCCCCCTCAAAACTATGGCTACACCTTC.